This T cell receptor beta chain stems from a study of T cell responses to AZD1222 COVID-19 vaccine. Study in general: Analyses pooled second doses at about 4 or about 12 weeks. Study-wide results and caveats: Only a handful of AZD1222 recipients, more than 5 in all, had baseline seropositivity. Regions 160-218 and 743-854 held dominance among vaccine-associated CD4 TCRs, which spanned spike. Females outnumbered males among donors, who were mostly white British; clonal diversity was possibly underestimated.

The CDR3 is 17 amino acids. Clones were read by immunoSEQ multiplex PCR, and TCRdb kept only the in-frame ones, dropping some. Among 100,000 or so clones listed, 88% were seen once. Worth noting for this clone: Its cognate antigen is unknown.

This rearrangement joins TRBV21-1 to TRBJ1-2; the DNA was not used to check the table's D call, TRBD1. TRBV21-1 constitutes a pseudogene. This TCR came from an adult in good health. The material sequenced was peripheral blood, taken on day 0 of AZD1222 vaccination. CDR3 amino acids: CASSKGPPGQPFYGYTF. The DNA of the CDR3 is TGTGCCAGCAGCAAAGGGCCCCCGGGACAGCCATTCTATGGCTACACCTTC.